The entry that follows covers one T cell receptor beta chain sequence. The antigen is undetermined. This entry comes from a study of lymphopenia after photon versus proton radiotherapy. Notes on the study in general: After the lymphocyte nadir, photon-treated repertoires showed oligoclonal expansion, especially of CD8+ Temra cells. Photon-treated patients lost naive T cells and TCR diversity; proton-treated stayed stable.

Germline V gene data show CDR1 as SGHTA and CDR2 as FQGNSA. With 5 bases clipped from V and 2 bases from J, the junction kept 14 bases outside the gene matches. The CDR3 contains 18 residues. Sequencing was performed with immunoSEQ multiplex PCR; in TCRdb, only in-frame clones are kept and a portion is missing. The table lists 150,000 to 200,000 clones, approximately 86% of them singletons, with around 4.7% in the top ten. The TCR was taken from a man between 45 and 60 years old with gastric cancer. The chain links TRBV7-2 to TRBJ1-3; 8 bases are shared with TRBD1. This specimen was peripheral blood, taken from a patient treated with photon-based radiotherapy. The CDR3 is CASSLWRTGKFTGNTIYF. Here the CDR3 DNA reads TGTGCCAGCAGCCTTTGGAGGACAGGGAAGTTTACTGGAAACACCATATATTTT. Variable domain in full (rest from reference TRBV7-2 and TRBJ1-3): GAGVSQSPSNKVTEKGKDVELRCDPISGHTALYWYRQSLGQGLEFLIYFQGNSAPDKSGLPSDRFSAERTGGSVSTLTIQRTQQEDSAVYLCASSLWRTGKFTGNTIYFGEGSWLTVV.